This record covers a single T cell receptor (beta chain). The sample belongs to a study of Graves' ophthalmopathy and Graves' hyperthyroidism. RNA transcripts were the source from which TCR beta CDR3 regions were amplified. The workflow started with a first-round RT-PCR run with HTBI primers and then moved on to a second-round multiplex PCR. TCRdb recomputed calls from the multiplex PCR reads with MiXCR, one row per CDR3 protein. Of 740,000 or so distinct CDR3 sequences in the sample, approximately 40% were seen once. Between the trimmed V and J ends, which lost 5 bases and 2 bases, there was a span of 7 bases. The CDR3 runs 12 residues. The germline V gene has CDR1 PRHDT and CDR2 FYEKMQ (reference sequence).

Source material: peripheral blood. The clonotype comes from an adult man with Graves' ophthalmopathy. The chain has TRBV13 and TRBJ2-7; D is unclear. The CDR3 loop reads CASSLNTYEQYF. Written as DNA, the CDR3 is TGTGCCAGCAGCCTCAATACCTACGAGCAGTACTTC.